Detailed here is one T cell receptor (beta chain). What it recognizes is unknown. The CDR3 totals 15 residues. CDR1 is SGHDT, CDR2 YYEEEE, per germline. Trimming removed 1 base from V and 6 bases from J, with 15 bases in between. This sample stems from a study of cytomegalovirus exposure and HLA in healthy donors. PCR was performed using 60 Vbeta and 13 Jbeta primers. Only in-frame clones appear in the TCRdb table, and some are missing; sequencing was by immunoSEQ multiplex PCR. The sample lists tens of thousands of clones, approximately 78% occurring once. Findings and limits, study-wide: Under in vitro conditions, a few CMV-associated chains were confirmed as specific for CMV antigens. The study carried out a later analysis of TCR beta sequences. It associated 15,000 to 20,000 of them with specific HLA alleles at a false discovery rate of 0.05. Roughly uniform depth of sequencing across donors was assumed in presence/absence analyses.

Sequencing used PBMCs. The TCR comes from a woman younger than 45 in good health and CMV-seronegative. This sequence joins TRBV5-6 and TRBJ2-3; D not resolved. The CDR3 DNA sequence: TGTGCCAGCAGCTTGTTTTCCCGGTTTTTTGATACGCAGTATTTT. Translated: CASSLFSRFFDTQYF.